These 29 T cell receptor beta chains came from one sample sequenced in a study of blood T cell repertoires in COVID-19. TCRdb's copy holds only in-frame clones and misses some; the assay was immunoSEQ multiplex PCR. The sample has 200,000 to 250,000 clones, about 85% seen once. Sequences were obtained from peripheral blood. The receptors here all came from a man younger than 30 with active or convalescent COVID-19.

The chain combines TRBV10-3 with TRBJ2-7; perhaps TRBD2 as D (5 bases). V dropped 4 bases and J dropped 4 bases, with 17 bases sitting between them. This CDR3 region has 15 residues. From germline, CDR1 is ENHRY and CDR2 SYGVKD. The CDR3 nucleotides read TGTGCCATCAGTGTTCTACGGGAAATGACTTACGAGCAGTACTTC. This sequence encodes CAISVLREMTYEQYF.

V usage is TRBV19 and J usage is TRBJ2-7, with D unresolved. Trimming cost V 3 bases and J 2 bases, with 8 bases left between them. Germline CDR1 and CDR2: LNHDA and SQIVND (reference sequence). The CDR3 totals 13 residues. CDR3 residues: CASSMGRPYEQYF. DNA for the CDR3: TGTGCCAGTAGTATGGGCCGACCCTACGAGCAGTACTTC.

The chain combines TRBV28 with TRBJ1-5; TRBD1 agrees at 8 bases. Per germline, CDR1 MDHEN and CDR2 SYDVKM. There are 16 residues in the CDR3. V lost 2 bases and J lost 1; bases outside the gene matches: 4. The CDR3 DNA sequence: TGTGCCAGCAGTTTAGCGACAGGGGTCAGCAATCAGCCCCAGCATTTT. Protein sequence: CASSLATGVSNQPQHF.

The chain is built from TRBV28 and TRBJ2-2; TRBD2 aligns across 11 bases. V lost 6 bases, J lost 1 base, and 4 bases stayed unmatched. CDR3 length: 16 amino acids. Germline V lookup: CDR1 MDHEN, CDR2 SYDVKM. This CDR3 reads CASRSSGRLNTGELFF. The CDR3 DNA is TGTGCCAGCAGGTCTAGCGGGAGGTTGAACACCGGGGAGCTGTTTTTT.

This chain links TRBV7-2 with TRBJ2-7; the match to TRBD2 covers 12 bases. This CDR3 has 15 amino acids. Germline trimming cut 4 bases from V and 3 bases from J; bases unmatched to any gene: 4. Germline assignment: CDR1 SGHTA and CDR2 FQGNSA. CDR3 sequence reads: CASSYGLAGIYEQYF. The CDR3 DNA reads as TGTGCCAGCAGCTACGGACTAGCGGGGATCTACGAGCAGTACTTC. The whole variable domain, remainder taken from reference TRBV7-2 and TRBJ2-7, is GAGVSQSPSNKVTEKGKDVELRCDPISGHTALYWYRQSLGQGLEFLIYFQGNSAPDKSGLPSDRFSAERTGGSVSTLTIQRTQQEDSAVYLCASSYGLAGIYEQYFGPGTRLTVT.

As to this clone: In the same sample, other DNA sequences code for this CDR3. The genes are TRBV27 and TRBJ2-1; 7 bases match TRBD2. The length of the CDR3 is 14 residues. V shed 3 bases and J 1 base; nucleotides not matched to a gene: 0. CDR1 MNHEY and CDR2 SMNVEV come from the germline V gene (reference sequence). This CDR3 is CASSLGGSYNEQFF. The CDR3, as DNA: TGTGCCAGCAGTTTGGGGGGGTCCTACAATGAGCAGTTCTTC.

The rearrangement links TRBV30 to TRBJ1-2; tentatively, D is TRBD1 (5 bases). The germline V gene encodes CDR1 GTSNPN and CDR2 SVGIG (reference sequence). CDR3 length equals 16 residues. V gave up 0 bases and J gave up 5 bases, with 19 bases separating them. This CDR3 is CAWSVPGGRRGYGYTF. The CDR3 region has the DNA TGTGCCTGGAGTGTACCGGGGGGGAGGCGAGGATATGGCTACACCTTC.

This rearrangement joins TRBV19 to TRBJ1-6; a possible D gene is TRBD1 (6 bases). V lost 4 bases to trimming and J lost 10 bases, with 29 bases between them. Germline V CDR1 and CDR2: LNHDA, SQIVND (reference sequence). This CDR3 is built from 19 residues. As DNA, the CDR3 is TGTGCCAGTAGTAGATCAGGACAGAAAGGGGCCCCCTCGGGATCACCCCTCCACTTT. Encoded protein: CASSRSGQKGAPSGSPLHF.

The chain is built from TRBV27 and TRBJ1-5; no clear D. The germline V gene encodes CDR1 MNHEY and CDR2 SMNVEV (reference sequence). Trimming removed 4 bases from V and 5 bases from J, with 6 bases in between. The CDR3 totals 12 residues. CDR3 in amino acids: CASSSYDQPQHF. For the CDR3, the DNA is TGTGCCAGCAGTTCTTATGATCAGCCCCAGCATTTT.

This clone came up a few times. DNA of the CDR3: TGTGCCTGGAGTCCGGCAGGGGGCTATGGCTACACCTTC. Its protein product is CAWSPAGGYGYTF. The chain has TRBV30 and TRBJ1-2; 7 nucleotides line up with TRBD1. Losses at the gene ends were 2 bases for V and 4 bases for J; bases not matched to a gene: 4. In germline, CDR1 is GTSNPN, CDR2 SVGIG (reference sequence). The CDR3 spans 13 residues.

This chain joins TRBV21-1 and TRBJ2-1; the D call TRBD2 from the table was never checked on the DNA. TRBV21-1 is annotated as a pseudogene. This CDR3 region has 16 residues. In nucleotides, the CDR3 is TGTGCCAGCAGTAACGCGGGAGGGCCCTCGGACAATGAGCAGTTCTTC. Protein: CASSNAGGPSDNEQFF.

The chain joins TRBV4-3 to TRBJ2-3; TRBD2 might be the D (6 bases). Trimming shortened V by 0 bases and J by 4 bases, and 14 bases separated the two germline ends. This CDR3 has 16 residues. CDR1 LGHNA and CDR2 YSLEER come from the germline V gene. In DNA form, the CDR3 reads TGCGCCAGCAGCCAAGATGGGGAGGCCCCTCCAGATACGCAGTATTTT. Translating gives CASSQDGEAPPDTQYF.

The chain is built from TRBV6-5 and TRBJ1-3; D unresolved. V lost 6 bases and J lost 4, with 13 bases in between. This CDR3 contains 14 residues. Germline V gives CDR1 MNHEY, CDR2 SVGAGI. CDR3 nucleotide sequence: TGTGCCAGCAGCGGAGGCATCTTAGGAAACACCATATATTTT. It is translated as CASSGGILGNTIYF.

This sequence joins TRBV5-4 and TRBJ2-3, with 12 nucleotides matching TRBD2. V dropped 4 bases and J dropped 3; count of bases not matched to a gene: 6. The CDR3 consists of 16 residues. The germline CDR1 and CDR2 sequences are SGHNT and YYREEE (reference sequence). CDR3 in DNA: TGTGCCAGCAGCGCAACTCTAGCGGGAGGGACAGATACGCAGTATTTT. Translating gives CASSATLAGGTDTQYF.

V gene TRBV7-2 combines with J gene TRBJ2-1; the match to TRBD2 covers 7 bases. V shed 4 bases and J 4 bases; nucleotides not matched to a gene: 7. CDR3 length: 15 amino acids. Germline CDR1 SGHTA, CDR2 FQGNSA. In nucleotides, the CDR3 is TGTGCCAGCAGCTCTCCGGGACTACGGTACAATGAGCAGTTCTTC. This encodes CASSSPGLRYNEQFF.

The chain uses TRBV27 and TRBJ2-7; possibly TRBD1 for D (6 bases). The CDR3 runs to 14 residues. Germline lookup yields CDR1 MNHEY and CDR2 SMNVEV (reference sequence). Between the trimmed V and J ends, which lost 5 bases and 0 bases, there was a span of 11 bases. The DNA for the CDR3 is TGTGCCAGCAGTCTCAGACAGGCCTCCTACGAGCAGTACTTC. Its protein product is CASSLRQASYEQYF.

V usage is TRBV6-5 and J usage is TRBJ2-2; D is undetermined. This CDR3 contains 15 residues. V lost 0 bases and J 1 base, leaving 6 bases between the germline ends. Per the germline V gene, CDR1 is MNHEY and CDR2 is SVGAGI. CDR3 amino acids: CASSYSGLNTGELFF. The CDR3, as DNA: TGTGCCAGCAGTTACTCGGGCTTGAACACCGGGGAGCTGTTTTTT.

The V and J genes are TRBV2 and TRBJ1-1; D is undetermined. This CDR3 has 11 residues. V shed 10 bases and J shed 4 bases, with 10 bases lying between them. The germline gives CDR1 SNHLY, CDR2 FYNNEI. This chain's CDR3 is CATPSPTEAFF. Written as DNA, the CDR3 is TGTGCCACCCCCTCCCCCACTGAAGCTTTCTTT.

The chain couples TRBV6-2 or TRBV6-3 to TRBJ1-1; TRBD1 agrees at 8 bases. The length of the CDR3 is 13 residues. J was trimmed by 4 bases and V by 5 bases; bases with no gene match: 3. Germline V lookup: CDR1 MNHEY, CDR2 SVGEGT. CDR3 loop: CASSKTGGTEAFF. For the CDR3, the DNA is TGTGCCAGCAGTAAAACAGGGGGCACTGAAGCTTTCTTT.

The CDR3 loop reads CASSSDEGGGMNTEAFF. The CDR3 DNA sequence: TGTGCCAGTAGCTCGGACGAGGGTGGGGGCATGAACACTGAAGCTTTCTTT. The rearrangement links TRBV19 to TRBJ1-1, with D possibly TRBD1 on 6 matching bases. The CDR3 is 17 amino acids. In germline, CDR1 is LNHDA, CDR2 SQIVND (reference sequence). V was trimmed by 6 bases and J by 0 bases, leaving 20 bases between them.

The CDR3 DNA follows: TGTGCCAGCAGCACTAGCGGGATCAGCACAGATACGCAGTATTTT. Translated, it gives CASSTSGISTDTQYF. The rearrangement uses TRBV7-2 and TRBJ2-3, with 10 bases fitting TRBD2. CDR1 and CDR2 from the germline V gene are SGHTA and FQGNSA. This CDR3 region has 15 residues. V lost 5 bases and J lost 0; bases outside the gene matches: 2.

The chain couples TRBV19 to TRBJ2-7; the match to TRBD1 covers 8 bases. J was trimmed by 2 bases and V by 4 bases; bases with no gene match: 4. The CDR3 spans 14 residues. The germline V gene has CDR1 LNHDA and CDR2 SQIVND (reference sequence). The DNA for the CDR3 is TGTGCCAGTAGTAAGCAGGGGGCCCCCTACGAGCAGTACTTC. Its protein product is CASSKQGAPYEQYF.

The chain is built from TRBV28 and TRBJ2-7, with D hard to call. V was pared by 4 bases and J by 4 bases, with 5 bases between. The germline CDR1 and CDR2 sequences are MDHEN and SYDVKM. The CDR3 loop spans 11 amino acids. CDR3 bases: TGTGCCAGCAGTTCCGTATACGAGCAGTACTTC. Translating it yields CASSSVYEQYF.

The rearrangement uses TRBV27 and TRBJ2-6; D gene ambiguous. The CDR3 is 15 residues long. Germline values: CDR1 MNHEY, CDR2 SMNVEV (reference sequence). Trimming cost V 2 bases and J 1 base, with 6 bases left between them. The CDR3 bases are TGTGCCAGCAGTTTAGTGGCTTCTGGGGCCAACGTCCTGACTTTC. It encodes CASSLVASGANVLTF. Drawing the rest from reference TRBV27 and TRBJ2-6, the complete variable domain is EAQVTQNPRYLITVTGKKLTVTCSQNMNHEYMSWYRQDPGLGLRQIYYSMNVEVTDKGDVPEGYKVSRKEKRNFPLILESPSPNQTSLYFCASSLVASGANVLTFGAGSRLTVL.

The V call is TRBV6-5, the J call TRBJ1-5; D remains unclear. Germline loops: CDR1 MNHEY, CDR2 SVGAGI. The CDR3 consists of 15 residues. V lost 6 bases, J lost 1 base, and 13 bases lay in between. The CDR3, as DNA: TGTGCCAGCAGCCGCGACACGGGGAGCAATCAGCCCCAGCATTTT. Translated: CASSRDTGSNQPQHF.

The chain couples TRBV27 to TRBJ2-7, with 7 bases matching TRBD1. The germline V gene has CDR1 MNHEY and CDR2 SMNVEV (reference sequence). The CDR3 totals 15 residues. The ends lost 6 bases at V and 3 bases at J; junction bases unmatched: 11. DNA of the CDR3: TGTGCCAGCAGACCACAGGGGCAGGGAGACTACGAGCAGTACTTC. Its protein is CASRPQGQGDYEQYF.

This chain joins TRBV27 and TRBJ2-3; 14 bases are a match to TRBD2. Germline V gives CDR1 MNHEY, CDR2 SMNVEV (reference sequence). V lost 6 bases and J lost 3; bases outside the gene matches: 2. The CDR3 contains 15 residues. Here the CDR3 reads CASRRTSGGTDTQYF. The CDR3 coding sequence is TGTGCCAGCAGACGGACTAGCGGGGGGACAGATACGCAGTATTTT.

This clone was picked up one time. This chain links TRBV5-5 with TRBJ2-3, with a tentative D call TRBD2 (6 bases). The CDR3 consists of 15 residues. With 4 bases removed from V and 3 bases from J, the gap between germline ends came to 15 bases. Germline V gene lookup returns CDR1 SGHKS and CDR2 YYEKEE (reference sequence). As DNA, the CDR3 is TGTGCCAGCAGCCCCCCGGGGGAGCGTACAGATACGCAGTATTTT. It yields the protein CASSPPGERTDTQYF. The complete variable domain, with remaining parts taken from reference TRBV5-5 and TRBJ2-3, reads DAGVTQSPTHLIKTRGQQVTLRCSPISGHKSVSWYQQVLGQGPQFIFQYYEKEERGRGNFPDRFSARQFPNYSSELNVNALLLGDSALYLCASSPPGERTDTQYFGPGTRLTVL.

The chain carries TRBV3-1 (or the pseudogene TRBV3-2) and TRBJ1-6; D is uncertain. V was clipped by 7 bases and J by 9 bases, with 10 bases between them. The V gene's germline CDR1 is LGHDT and CDR2 YNNKEL (reference sequence). The CDR3 has 12 residues. The CDR3 spells CASKHRGSPLHF. CDR3 sequence (DNA): TGTGCCAGCAAGCACCGGGGTTCACCCCTCCACTTT.